One and the same sample provided the 6 T cell receptor beta chains below, sequenced in a study of T cells in Graves' hyperthyroidism and ophthalmopathy. TCR beta CDR3 regions were amplified from RNA. Using the HTBI primer set, a first-round RT-PCR was run on the TCR CDR3. TCRdb passed the multiplex PCR reads through MiXCR, listing each CDR3 protein once. The repertoire includes about 320,000 distinct CDR3 sequences, approximately 16% of them detected once, and around 34% sits in the top ten. Sequencing used blood. All receptors come from a young man with Graves' hyperthyroidism.

This clonotype was counted ten times or more. The chain has TRBV5-6 and TRBJ1-4; maybe TRBD1 (6 bases). V lost 1 base and J 10 bases, leaving 11 bases between the germline ends. Germline CDR1 SGHDT, CDR2 YYEEEE. The CDR3 spans 13 residues. The CDR3: CASSLSGGGKLFF. The CDR3 DNA is TGTGCCAGCAGCTTGTCCGGGGGCGGAAAACTGTTTTTT.

In its sample, this clonotype was seen many times. The DNA of the CDR3 is TGTGCCAGCAAACGCGGGAAGGCGGGCTCCTACAATGAGCAGTTCTTC. It codes for CASKRGKAGSYNEQFF. V is TRBV5-6 and J is TRBJ2-1; possibly TRBD2 for D (6 bases). Deletions cut 6 bases from V and 0 bases from J, with 16 bases between. The CDR3 loop spans 16 amino acids. Per the germline V gene, CDR1 is SGHDT and CDR2 is YYEEEE.

This clonotype was found many times. The CDR3 region has the DNA TGTGCCATCAGGAATCAAGACACTGAAGCTTTCTTT. Amino acids: CAIRNQDTEAFF. The rearrangement joins TRBV10-3 to TRBJ1-1; D is undetermined. The ends were cut back, 6 bases at V and 3 bases at J, with 8 bases in the middle. The CDR3 runs 12 residues. CDR1 and CDR2 from the germline V gene are ENHRY and SYGVKD.

The chain has TRBV5-1 and TRBJ2-3, with 10 bases aligning to TRBD1. Germline V gene sequence: CDR1 SGHRS, CDR2 YFSETQ. Losses at the gene ends were 2 bases for V and 1 base for J; bases not matched to a gene: 7. CDR3 length equals 17 residues. The CDR3 here is CASSFIFGTGGTDTQYF. The CDR3 DNA follows: TGCGCCAGCAGCTTTATCTTCGGGACAGGGGGCACAGATACGCAGTATTTT.

This clonotype was counted at least ten times. The chain combines TRBV2 with TRBJ2-7, with TRBD1 matching over 8 bases. The ends lost 8 bases at V and 5 bases at J; junction bases unmatched: 11. Germline-derived CDR1 and CDR2 are SNHLY and FYNNEI. The CDR3 contains 14 residues. CDR3 DNA sequence: TGTGCCAGCTACGATAGGGACAGGTCCCACGAGCAGTACTTC. Its translation: CASYDRDRSHEQYF.

The V call is TRBV4-1, the J call TRBJ2-1; D gene ambiguous. Trimming cost V 1 base and J 0 bases, with 7 bases left between them. CDR1 and CDR2 from the germline V gene are MGHRA and YSYEKL. The CDR3 loop spans 15 amino acids. The CDR3 region is CASSQAYSSYNEQFF. CDR3 sequence (DNA): TGCGCCAGCAGCCAAGCGTACAGCTCCTACAATGAGCAGTTCTTC.